This T cell receptor beta chain was profiled in a study of T cell repertoires in cytomegalovirus infection. Looking at the study overall: It was recently identified HLA-C-restricted and well-studied HLA-B-restricted CMV epitopes that the study used. Both a matching HLA type and CMV infection were indicated by public TCR beta signatures.

Trimming removed 2 bases at V and 5 bases at J, with 17 bases between. Germline lookup yields CDR1 SGHRS and CDR2 YFSETQ. This CDR3 has 16 residues. A single record per CDR3 protein comes from TCRdb applying MiXCR to the reads. The sample records roughly 860,000 distinct CDR3 sequences, 30% to 35% being singletons. In its sample, this clonotype was seen a few times. The antigen is unknown. Study observations and caveats: Predominance within the ex vivo response was attributable to HLA-C-restricted CMV-specific TCR beta clonotypes.

The source of this sequence is a human donor in good health (CMV status not recorded). Some clones in this sample may be carry-over from other donors' samples. V gene TRBV5-1 combines with J gene TRBJ2-1; weak D call: TRBD1 (6 bases). This material consisted of cultured CD8+ T cells from PBMCs, taken from culture after CMV antigen stimulation. CDR3 nucleotides: TGCGCCAGCAGCTTACAGGGTCATAGGGCGGACAATGAGCAGTTCTTC. Its protein product is CASSLQGHRADNEQFF.